This TCR beta chain was documented in a study of brain T cells in children with intractable seizures. Germline CDR1 DFQATT, CDR2 SNEGSKA (reference sequence). The CDR3 consists of 12 residues. Trimming cost V 3 bases and J 6 bases; bases outside gene matches: 5. Notes on this clone: What it binds is unknown.

Patients received at least one anti-epileptic drug before surgery. Whole-study results and caveats: Pre- and post-surgery blood differed in depth, so pre-surgery absences may be undersampling. Only CDR3 sequence similarity suggested viral specificity, without known HCMV serostatus.

Generated by immunoSEQ multiplex PCR, the TCRdb table keeps only in-frame clones and is missing some. Here the sample spans more than 40,000 clones, 90% being singletons. The chain combines TRBV20-1 with TRBJ2-7; 7 nucleotides line up with TRBD2. The receptor was isolated from a girl aged 2-10 years with tuberous sclerosis and intractable seizures. The sequencing here drew on peripheral blood, taken at surgery. In DNA, the CDR3 is TGCAGTGCTAGTCTCCCGGGGGGCGAGCAGTACTTC. Its translation is CSASLPGGEQYF.